This T cell receptor (beta chain) appears in the sequencing data of a study of blood T cells in healthy people across ages. Sample-barcoded 5' priming and a J-beta primer mix drove a second PCR of roughly 7 to 11 cycles. TCRdb ran MiXCR on the 5' RACE reads and lists one entry per CDR3 protein. The sample has hundreds of thousands of distinct CDR3 sequences, 49% seen once. Per the germline V gene, CDR1 is SGDLS and CDR2 is YYNGEE. CDR3 length: 16 amino acids. Isolation recovered at least 6 million PBMCs from every sample. The chain uses TRBV9 and TRBJ2-1; 9 nucleotides align to TRBD2. The DNA end lines up better with TRBJ2-7; the J call may be wrong. The source material was blood. This TCR came from a woman aged 55-69 years in good health. The CDR3: CASSETSGNSYNEQYF. For the CDR3, the DNA is TGTGCCAGCAGCGAGACTAGCGGCAACTCCTACAATGAGCAGTACTTC.